The 25 T cell receptor beta chains listed next were all sequenced from one sample in a study of blood T cell repertoires in COVID-19. Sequencing used immunoSEQ multiplex PCR; TCRdb keeps in-frame clones, though not all of them. There are a few hundred thousand clones in the sample; roughly 88% occur only once, and roughly a tenth lies in the top ten. The sequencing input was peripheral blood. These receptors originate from a woman in her seventies with COVID-19, enrolled during active disease.

The chain couples TRBV5-4 to TRBJ1-2, with a weak D call TRBD1 (5 bases). V was shortened by 0 bases and J by 5 bases, with 11 bases between the two germline ends. Germline values: CDR1 SGHNT, CDR2 YYREEE (reference sequence). The CDR3 is 14 amino acids. CDR3 residues: CASSLASGLYGYTF. The CDR3 nucleotides read TGTGCCAGCAGCTTGGCGTCAGGGTTATATGGCTACACCTTC.

The chain combines TRBV5-8 with TRBJ2-3; 9 bases are shared with TRBD1. Trimming took 8 bases from V and 6 from J; bases not matched to a gene: 10. The CDR3 contains 14 residues. CDR1 and CDR2 (germline): SGHTS, YDEGEE. The CDR3 is CARRARQGDDTQYF. In nucleotides, the CDR3 is TGTGCCAGGCGCGCTAGACAGGGGGACGATACGCAGTATTTT.

This clone has more than one count but fewer than ten. The sample carries other DNA sequences with the same CDR3. This sequence joins TRBV2 and TRBJ2-3; D call uncertain. The CDR3 is 12 residues long. Trimming pared 4 bases from V and 0 bases from J, leaving 2 bases between. The germline V gene encodes CDR1 SNHLY and CDR2 FYNNEI. The CDR3 is CASSASTDTQYF. The DNA for the CDR3 is TGTGCCAGCAGTGCTAGCACAGATACGCAGTATTTT.

V usage is TRBV11-3 and J usage is TRBJ2-7; 7 bases agree with TRBD1. The CDR3 totals 14 residues. The germline CDR1 and CDR2 sequences are SGHNT and YENEEA. The ends lost 5 bases at V and 0 bases at J; junction bases unmatched: 4. This CDR3 reads CASSPRDSSYEQYF. Written as DNA, the CDR3 is TGTGCCAGCAGCCCTCGGGACAGCTCCTACGAGCAGTACTTC.

The rearrangement links TRBV6-5 to TRBJ2-7; 10 bases match TRBD2. Trimming took 6 bases from V and 6 from J; bases not matched to a gene: 8. CDR1 MNHEY and CDR2 SVGAGI come from the germline V gene. CDR3 length equals 14 residues. CDR3 DNA sequence: TGTGCCAGCAGCGCAGCGGGAGGGCCTATCGAGCAGTACTTC. This sequence encodes CASSAAGGPIEQYF.

This sequence joins TRBV30 and TRBJ1-6, with D perhaps TRBD1 (6 bases). Germline V gives CDR1 GTSNPN, CDR2 SVGIG (reference sequence). The CDR3 consists of 15 residues. V was cut by 4 bases and J by 6 bases, with 16 bases left in between. CDR3 sequence: CAWTLRDTFNSPLHF. The DNA of the CDR3 is TGTGCCTGGACCCTCCGGGACACCTTTAATTCACCCCTCCACTTT.

The chain joins TRBV4-2 to TRBJ1-4, with D possibly matching TRBD1 (5 bases). Per the germline V gene, CDR1 is LGHNA and CDR2 is YNFKEQ. The CDR3 runs to 18 residues. Trimming stripped 4 bases from V and 11 bases from J, with 29 bases between. Here the CDR3 reads CASSPSLASGLKNAKLFF. In DNA form, the CDR3 reads TGTGCCAGCAGCCCCTCACTTGCCTCGGGACTCAAGAATGCTAAACTGTTTTTT.

This chain links TRBV3-1 (or the pseudogene TRBV3-2) with TRBJ1-2; a possible D gene is TRBD1 (6 bases). The CDR3 length is 14 residues. V was trimmed by 2 bases and J by 3 bases, leaving 10 bases between them. Germline CDR1 reads LGHDT; CDR2 reads YNNKEL (reference sequence). The DNA of the CDR3 is TGTGCCAGCAGCCAAAACAGGGAGTACTATGGCTACACCTTC. Translated, it gives CASSQNREYYGYTF.

J is TRBJ1-4 and V is TRBV27, with unresolved D. The germline V and J ends were trimmed by 6 bases and 3 bases, with 8 bases remaining between them. The CDR3 runs 13 residues. Germline CDR1 and CDR2: MNHEY and SMNVEV (reference sequence). This CDR3 is CASRRSPNEKLFF. For the CDR3, the DNA is TGTGCCAGCAGGCGAAGCCCTAATGAAAAACTGTTTTTT.

The chain combines TRBV24-1 with TRBJ2-1; TRBD2 might be the D (6 bases). The CDR3 consists of 15 residues. The V and J ends lost 3 bases and 8 bases respectively, with 16 bases between them. CDR1 KGHDR and CDR2 SFDVKD come from the germline V gene. DNA of the CDR3: TGTGCCACCAGTGATACGGGACTTTTCGACGATGAGCAGTTCTTC. Protein sequence: CATSDTGLFDDEQFF.

CDR3 region: CASSLVSGVVEAFF. CDR3 sequence (DNA): TGTGCCAGCAGCTTAGTCTCAGGGGTAGTTGAAGCTTTCTTT. The chain uses TRBV11-3 and TRBJ1-1; TRBD1 is a possible D gene (6 bases). The V and J ends lost 1 base and 7 bases respectively, with 13 bases between them. This CDR3 comprises 14 residues. The germline gives CDR1 SGHNT, CDR2 YENEEA.

The chain recombines TRBV5-1 with TRBJ2-1, with 9 bases identical to TRBD1. V shed 0 bases, J shed 8 bases, and the junction held 9 bases outside the gene matches. This CDR3 comprises 16 residues. CDR1 and CDR2 from the germline V gene are SGHRS and YFSETQ. The CDR3 sequence: CASSLVGTGLRDEQFF. The CDR3 coding sequence is TGCGCCAGCAGCTTGGTTGGGACAGGGTTGAGGGATGAGCAGTTCTTC.

As to this clone: Other nucleotide sequences in the sample specify the same CDR3. The rearrangement links TRBV19 to TRBJ1-5; 12 nucleotides match TRBD1. The germline CDR1 and CDR2 sequences are LNHDA and SQIVND (reference sequence). The CDR3 loop spans 15 amino acids. V lost 3 bases to trimming and J lost 4 bases; unmatched junction nucleotides: 1. CDR3 DNA sequence: TGTGCCAGTAGTATGGGACAGGGGGCGAATCAGCCCCAGCATTTT. It translates to CASSMGQGANQPQHF.

The rearrangement links TRBV6-5 to TRBJ1-2; D remains unclear. Trimming removed 10 bases from V and 2 bases from J, with 8 bases in between. Germline loops: CDR1 MNHEY, CDR2 SVGAGI. The CDR3 is 11 residues long. The CDR3 spells CATRLNYGYTF. CDR3 in DNA: TGTGCCACCCGGTTGAACTATGGCTACACCTTC.

The chain uses TRBV5-6 and TRBJ2-7; D unclear. V was trimmed by 2 bases and J by 6 bases, leaving 6 bases between them. Per germline, CDR1 SGHDT and CDR2 YYEEEE. The CDR3 has 11 residues. Here the CDR3 DNA reads TGTGCCAGCAGCTTTTTCTCCGAGCAGTACTTC. Translated: CASSFFSEQYF. The whole variable domain, filled in from reference TRBV5-6 and TRBJ2-7, reads DAGVTQSPTHLIKTRGQQVTLRCSPKSGHDTVSWYQQALGQGPQFIFQYYEEEERQRGNFPDRFSGHQFPNYSSELNVNALLLGDSALYLCASSFFSEQYFGPGTRLTVT.

The chain carries TRBV24-1 and TRBJ1-2, with TRBD1 matching over 10 bases. Trimming at V came to 7 bases and at J to 3 bases, leaving 4 bases not matched to a gene. The germline CDR1 and CDR2 sequences are KGHDR and SFDVKD. CDR3 length: 14 residues. The CDR3 protein is CATSPGQGYYGYTF. The CDR3 nucleotides are TGTGCCACCAGCCCGGGACAGGGGTACTATGGCTACACCTTC.

The V gene is TRBV11-3, the J gene TRBJ1-3; D unclear. Per the germline V gene, CDR1 is SGHNT and CDR2 is YENEEA. The CDR3 loop spans 12 amino acids. The ends were cut back, 5 bases at V and 4 bases at J, with 6 bases in the middle. The CDR3 protein is CASSTHGNTIYF. Written as DNA, the CDR3 is TGTGCCAGCAGCACTCACGGAAACACCATATATTTT.

This chain connects TRBV4-3 to TRBJ1-5, with D unclear. The CDR3 totals 17 residues. Germline CDR1 and CDR2: LGHNA and YSLEER. Deletions cut 0 bases from V and 4 bases from J, with 16 bases between. The CDR3 sequence: CASSQDLVGGANQPQHF. The CDR3 DNA is TGCGCCAGCAGCCAAGATTTGGTGGGTGGAGCGAATCAGCCCCAGCATTTT.

This clone was detected once. V and J are TRBV5-1 and TRBJ1-5, with D tentatively TRBD1 (5 bases). V lost 4 bases and J lost 2, with 13 bases in between. CDR1 and CDR2 from the germline V gene are SGHRS and YFSETQ. This CDR3 has 15 residues. The CDR3, as DNA: TGCGCCAGCAGCCTGGAAGGCAGGGGCAATCAGCCCCAGCATTTT. Translated: CASSLEGRGNQPQHF.

V and J are TRBV30 and TRBJ1-6, with D possibly being TRBD1 (6 bases). Trimming cost V 0 bases and J 8 bases, with 14 bases left between them. CDR1 and CDR2 (germline): GTSNPN, SVGIG (reference sequence). The CDR3 has 15 amino acids. CDR3 in amino acids: CAWSVRGRGYSPLHF. CDR3 nucleotide sequence: TGTGCCTGGAGTGTCCGGGGCAGGGGATATTCACCCCTCCACTTT.

V is TRBV10-3 and J is TRBJ2-1, with TRBD2 as a possible D gene (6 bases). This CDR3 has 14 amino acids. The ends were cut back, 4 bases at V and 3 bases at J, with 10 bases in the middle. CDR1 is ENHRY, CDR2 SYGVKD, per germline. The CDR3 DNA is TGTGCCATCAGTGTAGCGGAGGACTACAATGAGCAGTTCTTC. This translates into CAISVAEDYNEQFF.

V and J are TRBV28 and TRBJ2-5; 9 bases line up with TRBD2. Germline values: CDR1 MDHEN, CDR2 SYDVKM. The CDR3 loop spans 15 amino acids. V trimming: 0 bases; J trimming: 2 bases; junction bases outside the gene matches: 1. CDR3 amino acids: CASSLWLAGQETQYF. CDR3 nucleotides: TGTGCCAGCAGTTTATGGCTAGCGGGGCAAGAGACCCAGTACTTC.

The chain combines TRBV2 with TRBJ1-3, with 11 positions matching TRBD1. The CDR3 is 15 residues long. Trimming took 10 bases from V and 2 from J; bases not matched to a gene: 7. In germline, CDR1 is SNHLY, CDR2 FYNNEI. In DNA, the CDR3 is TGTGCCACCGAGACGGGACAGGGGGCTGGAAACACCATATATTTT. Protein: CATETGQGAGNTIYF. The whole variable domain, remainder taken from reference TRBV2 and TRBJ1-3, is EPEVTQTPSHQVTQMGQEVILRCVPISNHLYFYWYRQILGQKVEFLVSFYNNEISEKSEIFDDQFSVERPDGSNFTLKIRSTKLEDSAMYFCATETGQGAGNTIYFGEGSWLTVV.

As to this clone: One end of the junction is discordant with germline, which a read error may explain. The DNA for the CDR3 is TGCAGCGTGGAAGGGGCAAGTGGAAACACCATATATTTT. This gives the protein CSVEGASGNTIYF. The rearrangement uses TRBV29-1 and TRBJ1-3; D perhaps matches TRBD1 (5 bases). The CDR3 runs 13 residues. Per the germline V gene, CDR1 is SQVTM and CDR2 is ANQGSEA.

The chain carries TRBV7-2 and TRBJ2-7; 10 nucleotides agree with TRBD2. J gave up 6 bases and V 2 bases, and 4 bases lay outside the gene matches. This CDR3 comprises 14 residues. CDR1 and CDR2 (germline): SGHTA, FQGNSA. As DNA, the CDR3 is TGTGCCAGCAGCTTAAGCGGGAGGGCCCGCGAGCAGTACTTC. The encoded protein is CASSLSGRAREQYF.